The 9 T cell receptor beta chains listed next were all sequenced from one sample in a study of PD-L1 blockade in urothelial cancer (dated by TCRdb to 2016 to 2017). The library relied on the immunoSEQ multiplex PCR assay. TCRdb limited this immuneACCESS table to in-frame rearrangements with V and J called. A share of clones is missing; checked studies link under half to unresolved V genes, and the rest is unexplained. The sample has roughly 50,000 clones on record, around 88% of them singletons. The top ten clonotypes cover roughly 14% of the sample. According to the study, the label for this sample's time point signals: pretreatment peripheral blood. Sample: PBMCs, taken around atezolizumab (anti-PD-L1) treatment. The receptor source for this set is a woman aged 55 to 70 with urothelial cancer.

This chain links TRBV5-1 with TRBJ2-7, with 10 bases that match TRBD1. V trimming: 0 bases; J trimming: 5 bases; junction bases outside the gene matches: 5. Germline V gives CDR1 SGHRS, CDR2 YFSETQ. This CDR3 region has 15 residues. The CDR3 bases are TGCGCCAGCAGCTTGGCCCCCGGGACAGGGGACGAGCAGTACTTC. Translated, it gives CASSLAPGTGDEQYF.

This clone has a handful of counts. This chain uses TRBV21-1 with TRBJ1-2. TRBV21-1 is a listed pseudogene. The CDR3 covers 15 residues. CDR3 sequence reads: CASSKGRTWNYGYTF. For the CDR3, the DNA is TGTGCCAGCAGCAAAGGGAGAACATGGAACTATGGCTACACCTTC.

This clone was recorded once. The gene calls are TRBV4-1 and TRBJ2-7, with D tentatively TRBD2 (6 bases). The V gene lost 5 bases and the J gene lost 4 bases, with 21 bases spanning the gap. The CDR3 has 16 amino acids. Germline values: CDR1 MGHRA, CDR2 YSYEKL. CDR3 nucleotides: TGCGCCAGCAGCGGAAGCCCGGCGGGAAACTCTTACGAGCAGTACTTC. Its protein is CASSGSPAGNSYEQYF.

This clone was found a few times. The DNA for the CDR3 is TGCAGCGTTGAGGAGGGGCCCACTGAAGCTTTCTTT. This encodes CSVEEGPTEAFF. This chain connects TRBV29-1 to TRBJ1-1; D is perhaps TRBD1 (5 bases). Germline-derived CDR1 and CDR2 are SQVTM and ANQGSEA. Trimming left V 3 bases short and J 4 bases short, with 9 bases between. The CDR3 sequence is 12 residues long.

This clone was seen only once. CDR3: CASSSFRDSYEQYF. For the CDR3, the DNA is TGTGCCAGCAGCTCCTTCCGGGACAGCTACGAGCAGTACTTC. The V gene is TRBV5-4, the J gene TRBJ2-7, with TRBD1 matching 7 bases. In germline, CDR1 is SGHNT, CDR2 YYREEE (reference sequence). The trim removed 3 bases at V and 3 bases at J, leaving 6 bases unmatched. The CDR3 covers 14 residues. Filled out from reference TRBV5-4 and TRBJ2-7, the complete variable domain reads ETGVTQSPTHLIKTRGQQVTLRCSSQSGHNTVSWYQQALGQGPQFIFQYYREEENGRGNFPPRFSGLQFPNYSSELNVNALELDDSALYLCASSSFRDSYEQYFGPGTRLTVT.

The chain is built from TRBV7-3 and TRBJ2-7; D is perhaps TRBD1 (5 bases). Germline-derived CDR1 and CDR2 are SGHTA and FQGTGA. The germline V and J ends were trimmed by 3 bases and 6 bases, with 18 bases remaining between them. The CDR3 covers 15 residues. The CDR3 DNA sequence: TGTGCCAGCAGCTTTAGTCCCGCAGGGTTTGTCGAGCAGTACTTC. This encodes CASSFSPAGFVEQYF.

The chain links TRBV10-2 to TRBJ2-6, with D perhaps TRBD1 (7 bases). The germline CDR1 and CDR2 sequences are WSHSY and SAAADI. The CDR3 spans 18 residues. V was shortened by 7 bases and J by 1 base, with 20 bases between the two germline ends. DNA for the CDR3: TGCGCCAGCAAGGGGGCGGCTAGCGCCTTATCTGGGGCCAACGTCCTGACTTTC. This codes for CASKGAASALSGANVLTF.

The chain employs TRBV20-1 and TRBJ2-5; no firm D call. The CDR3 consists of 10 residues. Germline V gives CDR1 DFQATT, CDR2 SNEGSKA (reference sequence). Trimming stripped 3 bases from V and 5 bases from J, with 4 bases between. DNA for the CDR3: TGCAGTGCTAGTATTGAGACCCAGTACTTC. Translation gives CSASIETQYF.

The J gene is TRBJ2-1, the V gene TRBV9, with D perhaps TRBD1 (6 bases). V was cut by 5 bases and J by 6 bases, with 12 bases left in between. Germline V gene data show CDR1 as SGDLS and CDR2 as YYNGEE. The CDR3 extends over 13 amino acids. DNA for the CDR3: TGTGCCAGCAGTCGGGACATCCGCAATGAGCAGTTCTTC. As protein: CASSRDIRNEQFF.